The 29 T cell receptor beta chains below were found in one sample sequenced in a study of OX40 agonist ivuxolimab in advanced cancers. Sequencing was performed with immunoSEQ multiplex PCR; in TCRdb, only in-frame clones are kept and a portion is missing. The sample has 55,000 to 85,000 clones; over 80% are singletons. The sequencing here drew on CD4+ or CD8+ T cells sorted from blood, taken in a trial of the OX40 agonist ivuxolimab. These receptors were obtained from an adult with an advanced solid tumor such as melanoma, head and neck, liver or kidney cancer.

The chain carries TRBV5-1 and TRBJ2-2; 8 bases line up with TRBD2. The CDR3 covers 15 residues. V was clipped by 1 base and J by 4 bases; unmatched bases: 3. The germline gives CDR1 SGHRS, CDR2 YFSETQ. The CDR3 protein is CASSLMAGGTGELFF. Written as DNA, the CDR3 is TGCGCCAGCAGCTTGATGGCGGGAGGCACCGGGGAGCTGTTTTTT.

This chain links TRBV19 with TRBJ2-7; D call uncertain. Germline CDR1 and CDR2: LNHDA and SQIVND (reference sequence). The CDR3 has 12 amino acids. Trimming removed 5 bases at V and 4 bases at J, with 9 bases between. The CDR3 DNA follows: TGTGCCAGTAGTTTCGGAAGTTACGAGCAGTACTTC. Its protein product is CASSFGSYEQYF.

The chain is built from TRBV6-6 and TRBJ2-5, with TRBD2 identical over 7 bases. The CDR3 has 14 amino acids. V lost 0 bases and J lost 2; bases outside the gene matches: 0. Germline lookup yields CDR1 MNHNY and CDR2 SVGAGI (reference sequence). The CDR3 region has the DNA TGTGCCAGCAGTTACTCGGGGGGGCAAGAGACCCAGTACTTC. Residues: CASSYSGGQETQYF.

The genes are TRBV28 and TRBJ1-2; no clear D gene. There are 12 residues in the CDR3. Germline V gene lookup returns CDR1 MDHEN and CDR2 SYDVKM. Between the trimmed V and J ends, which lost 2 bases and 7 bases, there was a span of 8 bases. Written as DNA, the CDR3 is TGTGCCAGCAGTTTACAGATAGGTGGCTACACCTTC. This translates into CASSLQIGGYTF.

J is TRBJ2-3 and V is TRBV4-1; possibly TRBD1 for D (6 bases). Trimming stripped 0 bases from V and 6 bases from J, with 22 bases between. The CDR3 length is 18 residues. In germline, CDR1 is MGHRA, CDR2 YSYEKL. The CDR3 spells CASSQDPTGSWFGDTQYF. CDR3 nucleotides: TGCGCCAGCAGCCAAGATCCGACAGGTAGCTGGTTTGGGGATACGCAGTATTTT.

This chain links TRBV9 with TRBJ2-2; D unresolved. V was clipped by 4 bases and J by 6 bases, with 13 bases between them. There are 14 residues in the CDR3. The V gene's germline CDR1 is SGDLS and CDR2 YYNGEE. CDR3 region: CASSQSTSSGELFF. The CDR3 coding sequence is TGTGCCAGCAGCCAAAGCACGAGCTCCGGGGAGCTGTTTTTT.

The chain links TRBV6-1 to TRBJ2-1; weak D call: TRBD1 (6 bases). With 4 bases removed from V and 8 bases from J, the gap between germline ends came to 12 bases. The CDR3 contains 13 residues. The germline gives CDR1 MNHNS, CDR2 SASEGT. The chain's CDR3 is CASSAYRADEQFF. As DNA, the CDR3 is TGTGCCAGCAGTGCCTACAGGGCCGATGAGCAGTTCTTC.

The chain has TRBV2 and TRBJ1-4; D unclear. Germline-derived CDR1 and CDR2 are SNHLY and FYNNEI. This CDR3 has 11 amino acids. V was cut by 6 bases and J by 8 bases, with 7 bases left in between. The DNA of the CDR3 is TGTGCCAGCAGCCCCCGAGAAAAACTGTTTTTT. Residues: CASSPREKLFF.

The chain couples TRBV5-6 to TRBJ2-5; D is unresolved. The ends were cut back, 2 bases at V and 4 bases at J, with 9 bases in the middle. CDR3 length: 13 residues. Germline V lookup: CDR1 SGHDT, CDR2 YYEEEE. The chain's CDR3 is CASSLQLRETQYF. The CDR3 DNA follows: TGTGCCAGCAGCTTACAATTACGAGAGACCCAGTACTTC.

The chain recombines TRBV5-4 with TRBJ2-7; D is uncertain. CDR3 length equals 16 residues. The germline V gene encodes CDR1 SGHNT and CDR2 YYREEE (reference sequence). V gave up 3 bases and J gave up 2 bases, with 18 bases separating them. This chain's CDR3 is CASSSHGTRGPYEQYF. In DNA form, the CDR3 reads TGTGCCAGCAGCTCCCACGGTACACGAGGCCCCTACGAGCAGTACTTC.

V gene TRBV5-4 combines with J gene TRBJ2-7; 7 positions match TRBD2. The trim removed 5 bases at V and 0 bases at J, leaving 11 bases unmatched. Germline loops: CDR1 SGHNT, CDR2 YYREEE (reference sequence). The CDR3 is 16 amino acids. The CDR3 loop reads CASSKEGLRVSYEQYF. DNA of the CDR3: TGTGCCAGCAGTAAGGAGGGACTACGGGTCTCCTACGAGCAGTACTTC.

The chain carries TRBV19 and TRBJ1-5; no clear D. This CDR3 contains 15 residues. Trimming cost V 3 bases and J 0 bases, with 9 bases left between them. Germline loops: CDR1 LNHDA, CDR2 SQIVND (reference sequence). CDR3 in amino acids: CASSINWASNQPQHF. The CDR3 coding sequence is TGTGCCAGTAGTATCAACTGGGCTAGCAATCAGCCCCAGCATTTT.

The CDR3 nucleotides are TGCGCCAGCAGTGAAAATGGAAACACCATATATTTT. This sequence encodes CASSENGNTIYF. The rearrangement uses TRBV10-1 and TRBJ1-3, with D unclear. Looked up from germline, CDR1 is WNHNN and CDR2 is SYGVQD (reference sequence). This CDR3 has 12 amino acids. The V and J ends lost 3 bases and 3 bases respectively, with 3 bases between them.

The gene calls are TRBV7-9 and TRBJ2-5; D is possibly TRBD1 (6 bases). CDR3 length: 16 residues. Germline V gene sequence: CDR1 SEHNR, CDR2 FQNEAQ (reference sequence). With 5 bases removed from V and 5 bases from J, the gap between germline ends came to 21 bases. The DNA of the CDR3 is TGTGCCAGCAGCCCCCTTGTGGGGGCGCAAGGGGAGACCCAGTACTTC. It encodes CASSPLVGAQGETQYF.

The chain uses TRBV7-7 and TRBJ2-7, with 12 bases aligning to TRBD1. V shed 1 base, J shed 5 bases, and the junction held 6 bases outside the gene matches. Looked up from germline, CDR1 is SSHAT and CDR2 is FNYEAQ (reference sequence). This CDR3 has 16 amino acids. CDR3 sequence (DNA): TGTGCCAGCAGCTTAGGGGACAGGGGGCTATTCGACGAGCAGTACTTC. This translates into CASSLGDRGLFDEQYF. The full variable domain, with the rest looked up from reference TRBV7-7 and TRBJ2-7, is GAGVSQSPRYKVTKRGQDVTLRCDPISSHATLYWYQQALGQGPEFLTYFNYEAQPDKSGLPSDRFSAERPEGSISTLTIQRTEQRDSAMYRCASSLGDRGLFDEQYFGPGTRLTVT.

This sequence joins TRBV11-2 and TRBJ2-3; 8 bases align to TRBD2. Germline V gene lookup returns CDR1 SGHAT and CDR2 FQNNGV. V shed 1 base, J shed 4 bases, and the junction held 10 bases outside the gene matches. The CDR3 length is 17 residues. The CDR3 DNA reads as TGTGCCAGCAGCTTAGCCGGTAGGGTAGCGGGACCAGATACGCAGTATTTT. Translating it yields CASSLAGRVAGPDTQYF.

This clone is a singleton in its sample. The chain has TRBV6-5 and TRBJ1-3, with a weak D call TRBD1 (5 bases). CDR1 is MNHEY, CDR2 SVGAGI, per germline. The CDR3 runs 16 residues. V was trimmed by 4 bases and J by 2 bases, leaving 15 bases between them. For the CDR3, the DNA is TGTGCCAGCAGTTTACTCGAACGGGGGACTGGAAACACCATATATTTT. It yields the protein CASSLLERGTGNTIYF.

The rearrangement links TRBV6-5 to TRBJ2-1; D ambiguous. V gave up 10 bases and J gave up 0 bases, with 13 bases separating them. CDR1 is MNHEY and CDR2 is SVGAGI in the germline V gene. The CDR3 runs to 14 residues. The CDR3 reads CATTTWSSYNEQFF. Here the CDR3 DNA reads TGTGCCACTACGACCTGGAGCTCCTACAATGAGCAGTTCTTC.

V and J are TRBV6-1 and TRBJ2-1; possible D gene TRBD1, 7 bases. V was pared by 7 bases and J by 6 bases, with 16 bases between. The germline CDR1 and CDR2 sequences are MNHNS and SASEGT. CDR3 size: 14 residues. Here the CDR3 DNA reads TGTGCCAGCAAGGGGGGACAGTTTTCCAATGAGCAGTTCTTC. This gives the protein CASKGGQFSNEQFF.

The CDR3 bases are TGTGCCAGCAGGTATAGGGGAAACTATGGCTACACCTTC. Translated: CASRYRGNYGYTF. The rearrangement joins TRBV5-8 to TRBJ1-2; weak D call: TRBD1 (5 bases). V lost 5 bases, J lost 2 bases, and 10 bases lay in between. CDR3 length: 13 amino acids. Germline assignment: CDR1 SGHTS and CDR2 YDEGEE.

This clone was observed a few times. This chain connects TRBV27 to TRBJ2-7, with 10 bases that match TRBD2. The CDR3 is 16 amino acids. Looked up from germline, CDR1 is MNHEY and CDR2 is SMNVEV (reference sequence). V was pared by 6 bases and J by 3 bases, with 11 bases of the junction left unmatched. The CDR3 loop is CASRRAGGLSLYEQYF. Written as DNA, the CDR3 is TGTGCCAGCAGGAGAGCGGGAGGGCTGTCCCTCTACGAGCAGTACTTC.

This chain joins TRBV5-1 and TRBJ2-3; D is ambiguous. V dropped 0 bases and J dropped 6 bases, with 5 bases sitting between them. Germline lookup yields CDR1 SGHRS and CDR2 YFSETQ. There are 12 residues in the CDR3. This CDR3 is CASSLDEDTQYF. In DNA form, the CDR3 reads TGCGCCAGCAGCTTGGACGAGGATACGCAGTATTTT.

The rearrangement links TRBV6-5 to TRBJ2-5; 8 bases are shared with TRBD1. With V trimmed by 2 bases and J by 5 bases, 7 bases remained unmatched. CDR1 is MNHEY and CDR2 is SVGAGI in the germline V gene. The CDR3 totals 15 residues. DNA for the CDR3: TGTGCCAGCAGTTACCCAGGACAGGGAGGTGAGACCCAGTACTTC. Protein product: CASSYPGQGGETQYF.

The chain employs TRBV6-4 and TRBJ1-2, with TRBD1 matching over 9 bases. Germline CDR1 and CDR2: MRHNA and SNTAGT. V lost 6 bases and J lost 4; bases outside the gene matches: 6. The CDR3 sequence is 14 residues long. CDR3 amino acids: CASSRVGQGYGYTF. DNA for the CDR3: TGTGCCAGCAGCCGGGTGGGACAGGGCTATGGCTACACCTTC.

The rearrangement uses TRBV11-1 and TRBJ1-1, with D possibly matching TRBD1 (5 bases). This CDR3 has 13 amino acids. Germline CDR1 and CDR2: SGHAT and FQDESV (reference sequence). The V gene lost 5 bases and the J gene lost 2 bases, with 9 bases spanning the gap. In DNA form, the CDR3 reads TGTGCCAGCAGCCTCCAGGGAAACACTGAAGCTTTCTTT. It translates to CASSLQGNTEAFF.

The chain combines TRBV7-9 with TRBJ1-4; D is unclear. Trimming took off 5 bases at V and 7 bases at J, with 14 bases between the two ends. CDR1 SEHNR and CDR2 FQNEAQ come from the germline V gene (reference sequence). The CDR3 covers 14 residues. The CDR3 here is CASSQGLRAEKLFF. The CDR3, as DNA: TGTGCCAGCAGCCAAGGGTTGAGGGCTGAAAAACTGTTTTTT.

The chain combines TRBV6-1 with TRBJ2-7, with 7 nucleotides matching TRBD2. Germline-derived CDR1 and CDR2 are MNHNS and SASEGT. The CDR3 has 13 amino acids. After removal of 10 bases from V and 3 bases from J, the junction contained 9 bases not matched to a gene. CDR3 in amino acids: CATGASGRYEQYF. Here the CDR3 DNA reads TGTGCCACCGGGGCTAGCGGACGCTACGAGCAGTACTTC.

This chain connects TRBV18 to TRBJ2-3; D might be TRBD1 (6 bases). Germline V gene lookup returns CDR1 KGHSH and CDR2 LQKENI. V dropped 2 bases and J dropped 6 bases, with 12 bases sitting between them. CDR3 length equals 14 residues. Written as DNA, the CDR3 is TGTGCCAGCTCACCAAGAACCAGGGGTGATACGCAGTATTTT. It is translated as CASSPRTRGDTQYF.

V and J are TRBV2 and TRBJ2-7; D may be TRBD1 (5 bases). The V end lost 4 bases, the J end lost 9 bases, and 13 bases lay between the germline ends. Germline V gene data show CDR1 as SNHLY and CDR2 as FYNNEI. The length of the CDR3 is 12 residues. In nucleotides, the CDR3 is TGTGCCAGCAGTGTCAGGGATCTAGTGCAGTACTTC. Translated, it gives CASSVRDLVQYF.